A single sample gave rise to the 2 T cell receptor beta chains below, sequenced in a study of CD8+ T cells in alopecia areata. Investigators isolated RNA and reverse transcribed it into cDNA to act as the sequencing template. Assay: immunoSEQ multiplex PCR; the TCRdb copy retains only in-frame clones and omits some. The sample lists 200,000 to 250,000 clones, around 66% occurring once. Treatment reported: oral pan-JAK inhibitor, 5-10 mg twice daily. Sequences were derived from CD4+ T cells sorted from blood, sampled around week 44, from a patient treated with tofacitinib. The receptors come from a human donor with alopecia areata.

The table lists this clone with a few counts. J is TRBJ2-1 and V is TRBV4-3; 8 bases line up with TRBD2. Trimming cost V 2 bases and J 1 base; bases outside gene matches: 16. CDR1 and CDR2 (germline): LGHNA, YSLEER. The CDR3 contains 20 residues. The CDR3 spells CASSQRVPAGASRSYNEQFF. The CDR3 DNA sequence: TGCGCCAGCAGCCAAAGAGTTCCAGCGGGGGCCTCCCGATCCTACAATGAGCAGTTCTTC.

V and J are TRBV13 and TRBJ1-6; D call uncertain. This CDR3 is built from 13 residues. Germline loops: CDR1 PRHDT, CDR2 FYEKMQ (reference sequence). The germline V and J ends were trimmed by 5 bases and 10 bases, with 12 bases remaining between them. The CDR3 sequence is CASSPRRASPLHF. The CDR3, as DNA: TGTGCCAGCAGCCCTAGGAGGGCCTCACCCCTCCACTTT.